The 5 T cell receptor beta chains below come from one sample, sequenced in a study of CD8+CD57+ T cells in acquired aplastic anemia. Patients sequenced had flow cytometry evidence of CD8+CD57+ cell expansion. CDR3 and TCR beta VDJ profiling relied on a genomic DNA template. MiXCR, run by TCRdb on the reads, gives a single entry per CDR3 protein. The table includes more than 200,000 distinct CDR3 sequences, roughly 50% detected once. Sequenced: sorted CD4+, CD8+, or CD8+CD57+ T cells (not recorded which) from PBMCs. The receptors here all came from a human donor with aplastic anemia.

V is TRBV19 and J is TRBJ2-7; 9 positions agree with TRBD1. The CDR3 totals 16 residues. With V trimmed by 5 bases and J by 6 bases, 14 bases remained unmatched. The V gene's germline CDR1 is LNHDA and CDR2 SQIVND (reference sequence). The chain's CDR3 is CASSASRGQGSPEQYF. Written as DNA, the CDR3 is TGTGCCAGTAGTGCTTCCCGAGGACAGGGGAGCCCCGAGCAGTACTTC.

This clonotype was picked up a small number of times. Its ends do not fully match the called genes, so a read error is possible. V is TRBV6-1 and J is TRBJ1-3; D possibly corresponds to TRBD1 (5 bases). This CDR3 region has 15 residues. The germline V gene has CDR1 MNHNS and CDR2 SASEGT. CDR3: CASSAGGDSGNTMYF. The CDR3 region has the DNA TGTGCCAGCAGTGCCGGGGGAGACTCTGGAAACACCATGTATTTT.

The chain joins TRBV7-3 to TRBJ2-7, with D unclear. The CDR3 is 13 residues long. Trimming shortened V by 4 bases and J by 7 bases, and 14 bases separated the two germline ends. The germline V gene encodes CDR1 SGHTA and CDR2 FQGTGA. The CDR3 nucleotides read TGTGCCAGCAGCTCGACTCCCTTGGGGGAGCAGTACTTC. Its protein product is CASSSTPLGEQYF.

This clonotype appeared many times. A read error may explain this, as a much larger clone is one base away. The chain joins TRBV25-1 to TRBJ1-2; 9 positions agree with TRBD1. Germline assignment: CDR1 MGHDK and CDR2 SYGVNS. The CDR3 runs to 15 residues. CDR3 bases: TGTGCCAGCAGGCCCCCCGACCGGGACAGGGATGGCTACGCCTTC. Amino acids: CASRPPDRDRDGYAF.

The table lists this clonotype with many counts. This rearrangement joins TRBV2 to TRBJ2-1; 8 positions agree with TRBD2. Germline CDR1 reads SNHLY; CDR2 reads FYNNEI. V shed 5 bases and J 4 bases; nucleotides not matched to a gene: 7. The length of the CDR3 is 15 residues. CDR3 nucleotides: TGTGCCAGCAGTCCCCTAGCGGGTGGGTACAATGAGCAGTTCTTC. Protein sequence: CASSPLAGGYNEQFF.